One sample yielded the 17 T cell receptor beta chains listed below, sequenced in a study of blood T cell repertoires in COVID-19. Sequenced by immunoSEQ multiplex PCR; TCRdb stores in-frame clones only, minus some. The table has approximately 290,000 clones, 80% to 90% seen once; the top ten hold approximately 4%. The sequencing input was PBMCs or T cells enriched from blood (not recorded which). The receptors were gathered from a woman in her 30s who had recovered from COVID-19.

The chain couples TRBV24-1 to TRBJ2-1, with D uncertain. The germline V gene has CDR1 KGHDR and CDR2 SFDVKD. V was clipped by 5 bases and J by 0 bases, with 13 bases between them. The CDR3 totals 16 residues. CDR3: CATSGRRGSSYNEQFF. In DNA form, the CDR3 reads TGTGCCACCAGTGGTCGTCGCGGCAGCTCCTACAATGAGCAGTTCTTC.

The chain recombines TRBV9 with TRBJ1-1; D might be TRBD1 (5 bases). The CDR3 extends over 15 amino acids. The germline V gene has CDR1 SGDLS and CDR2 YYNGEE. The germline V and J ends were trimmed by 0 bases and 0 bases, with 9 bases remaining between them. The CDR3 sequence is CASSVVWGLNTEAFF. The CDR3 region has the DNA TGTGCCAGCAGCGTAGTGTGGGGCTTGAACACTGAAGCTTTCTTT.

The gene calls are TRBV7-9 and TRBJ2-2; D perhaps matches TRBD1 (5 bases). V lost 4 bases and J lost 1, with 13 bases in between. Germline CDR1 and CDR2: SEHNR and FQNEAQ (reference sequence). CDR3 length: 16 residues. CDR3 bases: TGTGCCAGCAGCTCCAACCCAGACAGGAACACCGGGGAGCTGTTTTTT. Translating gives CASSSNPDRNTGELFF.

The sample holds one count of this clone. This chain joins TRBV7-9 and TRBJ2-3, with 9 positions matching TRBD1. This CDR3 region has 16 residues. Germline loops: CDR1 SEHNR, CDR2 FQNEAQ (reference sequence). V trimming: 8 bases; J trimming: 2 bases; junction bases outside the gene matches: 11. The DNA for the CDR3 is TGTGCCAGCCCTCTCTGGGACAGGGACCCCACAGATACGCAGTATTTT. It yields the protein CASPLWDRDPTDTQYF.

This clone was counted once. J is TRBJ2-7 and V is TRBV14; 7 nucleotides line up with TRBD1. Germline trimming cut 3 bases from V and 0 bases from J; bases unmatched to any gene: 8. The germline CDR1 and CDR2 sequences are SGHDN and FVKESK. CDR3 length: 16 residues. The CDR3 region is CASSHPQGESSYEQYF. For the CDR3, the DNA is TGTGCCAGCAGCCACCCTCAGGGGGAATCCTCCTACGAGCAGTACTTC.

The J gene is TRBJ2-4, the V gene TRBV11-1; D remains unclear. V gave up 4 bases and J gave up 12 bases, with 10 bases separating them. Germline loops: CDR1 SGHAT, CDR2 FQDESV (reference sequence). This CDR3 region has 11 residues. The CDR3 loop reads CASSSLETQYF. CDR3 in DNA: TGTGCCAGCAGCTCCCTAGAAACTCAGTACTTC. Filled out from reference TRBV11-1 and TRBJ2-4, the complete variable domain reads EAEVAQSPRYKITEKSQAVAFWCDPISGHATLYWYRQILGQGPELLVQFQDESVVDDSQLPKDRFSAERLKGVDSTLKIQPAELGDSAMYLCASSSLETQYFGAGTRLSVL.

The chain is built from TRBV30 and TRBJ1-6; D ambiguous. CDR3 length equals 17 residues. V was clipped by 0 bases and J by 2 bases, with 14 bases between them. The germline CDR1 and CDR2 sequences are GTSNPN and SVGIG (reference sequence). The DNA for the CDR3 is TGTGCCTGGAGTGTACGGGGTGGTAGGGCCTATAATTCACCCCTCCACTTT. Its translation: CAWSVRGGRAYNSPLHF.

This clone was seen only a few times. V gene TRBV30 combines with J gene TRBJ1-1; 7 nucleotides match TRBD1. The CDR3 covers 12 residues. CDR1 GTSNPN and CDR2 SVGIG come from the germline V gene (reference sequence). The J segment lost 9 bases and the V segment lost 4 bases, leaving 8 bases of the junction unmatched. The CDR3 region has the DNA TGTGCCTGGACCCCGGGACAGACAAAAGCTTTCTTT. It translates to CAWTPGQTKAFF.

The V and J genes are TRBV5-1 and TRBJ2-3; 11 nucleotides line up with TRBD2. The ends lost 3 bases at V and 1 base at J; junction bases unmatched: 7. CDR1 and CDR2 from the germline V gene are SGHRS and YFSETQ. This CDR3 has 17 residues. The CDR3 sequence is CASSSPLAGGRTDTQYF. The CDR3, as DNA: TGCGCCAGCAGCTCCCCTTTAGCGGGAGGGCGCACAGATACGCAGTATTTT.

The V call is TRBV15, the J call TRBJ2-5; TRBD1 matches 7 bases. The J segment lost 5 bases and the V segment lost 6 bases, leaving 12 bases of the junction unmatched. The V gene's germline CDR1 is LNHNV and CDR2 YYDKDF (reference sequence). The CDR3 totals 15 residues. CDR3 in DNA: TGTGCCACCAGTGGTACAGGGGCGAGGGGGGAGACCCAGTACTTC. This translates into CATSGTGARGETQYF. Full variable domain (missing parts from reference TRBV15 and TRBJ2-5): DAMVIQNPRYQVTQFGKPVTLSCSQTLNHNVMYWYQQKSSQAPKLLFHYYDKDFNNEADTPDNFQSRRPNTSFCFLDIRSPGLGDTAMYLCATSGTGARGETQYFGPGTRLLVL.

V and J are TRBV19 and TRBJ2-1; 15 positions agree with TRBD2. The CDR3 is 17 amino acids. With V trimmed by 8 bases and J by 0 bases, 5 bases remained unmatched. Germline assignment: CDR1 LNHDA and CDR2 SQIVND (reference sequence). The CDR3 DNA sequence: TGTGCCAGTTCCGGGACTAGCGGGGGGAGCTCCTACAATGAGCAGTTCTTC. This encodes CASSGTSGGSSYNEQFF.

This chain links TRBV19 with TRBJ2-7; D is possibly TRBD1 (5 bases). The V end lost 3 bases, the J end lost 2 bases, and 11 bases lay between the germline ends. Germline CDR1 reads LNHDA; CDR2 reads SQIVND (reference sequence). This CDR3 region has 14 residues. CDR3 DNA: TGTGCCAGTAGTATTGGTCTAGGGGCCTACGAGCAGTACTTC. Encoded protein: CASSIGLGAYEQYF.

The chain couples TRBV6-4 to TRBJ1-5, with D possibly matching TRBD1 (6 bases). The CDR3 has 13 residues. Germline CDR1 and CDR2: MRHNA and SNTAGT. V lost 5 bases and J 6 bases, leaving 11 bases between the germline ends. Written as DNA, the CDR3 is TGTGCCAGCAGTCGGGACATTTTTCAGCCCCAGCATTTT. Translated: CASSRDIFQPQHF.

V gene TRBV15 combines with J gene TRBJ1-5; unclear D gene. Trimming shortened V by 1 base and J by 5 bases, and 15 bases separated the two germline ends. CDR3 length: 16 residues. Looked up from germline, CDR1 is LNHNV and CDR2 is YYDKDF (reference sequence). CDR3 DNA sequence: TGTGCCACCAGCAGAGTTCGACTTAGGTCGGATCAGCCCCAGCATTTT. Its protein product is CATSRVRLRSDQPQHF. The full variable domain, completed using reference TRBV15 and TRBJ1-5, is DAMVIQNPRYQVTQFGKPVTLSCSQTLNHNVMYWYQQKSSQAPKLLFHYYDKDFNNEADTPDNFQSRRPNTSFCFLDIRSPGLGDTAMYLCATSRVRLRSDQPQHFGDGTRLSIL.

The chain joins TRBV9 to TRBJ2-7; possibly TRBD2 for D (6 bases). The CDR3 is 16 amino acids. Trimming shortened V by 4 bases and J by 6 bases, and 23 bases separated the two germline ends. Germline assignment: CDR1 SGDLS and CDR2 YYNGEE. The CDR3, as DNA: TGTGCCAGCAGCAGAGAACCGGGACTCAGAAGCGCCGAGCAGTACTTC. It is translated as CASSREPGLRSAEQYF. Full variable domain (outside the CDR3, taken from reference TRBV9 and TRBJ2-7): DSGVTQTPKHLITATGQRVTLRCSPRSGDLSVYWYQQSLDQGLQFLIQYYNGEERAKGNILERFSAQQFPDLHSELNLSSLELGDSALYFCASSREPGLRSAEQYFGPGTRLTVT.

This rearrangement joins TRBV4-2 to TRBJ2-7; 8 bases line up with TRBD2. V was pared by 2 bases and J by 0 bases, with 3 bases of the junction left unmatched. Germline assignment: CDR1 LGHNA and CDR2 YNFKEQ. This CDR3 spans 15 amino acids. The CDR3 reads CASSQWGLDSYEQYF. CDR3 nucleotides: TGTGCCAGCAGCCAATGGGGACTAGACTCCTACGAGCAGTACTTC.

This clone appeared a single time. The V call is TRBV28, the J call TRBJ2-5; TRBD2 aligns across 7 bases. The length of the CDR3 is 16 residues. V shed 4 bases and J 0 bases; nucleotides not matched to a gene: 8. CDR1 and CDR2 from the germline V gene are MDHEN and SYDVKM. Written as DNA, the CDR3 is TGTGCCAGCAGTTCCCCCGGGACTACCGACCAAGAGACCCAGTACTTC. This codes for CASSSPGTTDQETQYF. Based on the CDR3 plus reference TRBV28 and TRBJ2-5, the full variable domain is DVKVTQSSRYLVKRTGEKVFLECVQDMDHENMFWYRQDPGLGLRLIYFSYDVKMKEKGDIPEGYSVSREKKERFSLILESASTNQTSMYLCASSSPGTTDQETQYFGPGTRLLVL.